This TCR beta chain was sequenced for a study of response to subunit inactivated influenza vaccine. Findings and caveats of the study: Each seasonal flu vaccination may recruit only limited new T cells, authors suggested.

The germline gives CDR1 SGHDN, CDR2 FVKESK. The V gene lost 3 bases and the J gene lost 1 base, with 6 bases spanning the gap. The CDR3 is 13 residues long. One entry per CDR3 protein results from TCRdb running MiXCR on the RT-PCR reads. The top ten hold more than 9.5% of the sample, which has about 540,000 distinct CDR3 sequences, 11% to 15% seen once. Notes on this clonotype: The antigen is unknown.

The chain recombines TRBV14 with TRBJ2-5; D is unresolved. This sequence originates from a man aged 50-60 years who received an inactivated influenza vaccine. The input for sequencing was PBMCs from blood, taken 12 days after vaccination. Here the CDR3 reads CASSHYFQETQYF. The DNA of the CDR3 is TGTGCCAGCAGCCACTACTTCCAAGAGACCCAGTACTTC.